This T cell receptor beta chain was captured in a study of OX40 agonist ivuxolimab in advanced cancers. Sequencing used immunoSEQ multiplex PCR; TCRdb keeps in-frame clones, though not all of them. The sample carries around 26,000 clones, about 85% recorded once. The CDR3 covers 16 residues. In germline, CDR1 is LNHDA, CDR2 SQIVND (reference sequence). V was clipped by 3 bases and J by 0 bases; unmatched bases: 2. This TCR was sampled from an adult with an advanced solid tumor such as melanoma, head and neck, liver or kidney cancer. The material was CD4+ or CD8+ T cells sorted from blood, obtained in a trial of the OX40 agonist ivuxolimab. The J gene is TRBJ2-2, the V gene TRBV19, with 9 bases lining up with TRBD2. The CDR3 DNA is TGTGCCAGTAGTATGGGCGGGGGGGCGAACACCGGGGAGCTGTTTTTT. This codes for CASSMGGGANTGELFF.